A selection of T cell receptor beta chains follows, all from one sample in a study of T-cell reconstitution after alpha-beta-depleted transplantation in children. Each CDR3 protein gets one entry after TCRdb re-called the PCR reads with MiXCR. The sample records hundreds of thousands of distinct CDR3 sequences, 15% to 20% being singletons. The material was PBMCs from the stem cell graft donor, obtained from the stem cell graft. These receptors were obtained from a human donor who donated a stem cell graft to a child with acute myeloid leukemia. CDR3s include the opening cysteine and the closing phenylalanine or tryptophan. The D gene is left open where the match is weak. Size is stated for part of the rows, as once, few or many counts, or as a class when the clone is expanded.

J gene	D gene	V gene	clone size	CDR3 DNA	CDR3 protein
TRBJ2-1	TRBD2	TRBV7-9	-	TGTGCCAGCAGCTTACCGGGACTAGGGGTCGGTGAGCAGTTCTTC	CASSLPGLGVGEQFF
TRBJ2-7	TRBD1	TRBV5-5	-	TGTGCCAGCAGCTCCGGGACAGCTTTCTACGAGCAGTACTTC	CASSSGTAFYEQYF
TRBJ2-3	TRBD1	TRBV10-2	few	TGCGCCAGCAGGGACAGGGTAATGAGGACAGATACGCAGTATTTT	CASRDRVMRTDTQYF
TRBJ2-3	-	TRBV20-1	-	TGCAGTACCACACGTGGGGTAGGAGATACGCAGTATTTT	CSTTRGVGDTQYF
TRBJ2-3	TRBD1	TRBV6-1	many	TGTGCCGGCCGGACAGGGTACACAGATACGCAGTATTTT	CAGRTGYTDTQYF
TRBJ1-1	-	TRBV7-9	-	TGTGCCAGCAGCCCCTACGGGAACACTGAAGCTTTCTTT	CASSPYGNTEAFF
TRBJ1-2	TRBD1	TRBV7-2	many	TGTGCCAGCAGCTGGCGCCGGGACAGGGTGCTCTATGGCTACACCTTC	CASSWRRDRVLYGYTF
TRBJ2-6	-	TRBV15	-	TGTGCCACCAGCAGGGAGGGCACCCTAATCTCTGGGGCCAACGTCCTGACTTTC	CATSREGTLISGANVLTF
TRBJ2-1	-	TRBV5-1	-	TGCGCCAGCAGCTTGGAGGCGGCAGTCAATGAGCAGTTCTTC	CASSLEAAVNEQFF
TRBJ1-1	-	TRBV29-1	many	TGCAGCGTTCAACAGGGCGGGGCTGAAGCTTTCTTT	CSVQQGGAEAFF
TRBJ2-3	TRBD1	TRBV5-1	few	TGCGCCACCGGGACAGGGACGCCAGATACGCAGTATTTT	CATGTGTPDTQYF
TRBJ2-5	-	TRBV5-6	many	TGTGCCAGCAGCTTGTGGCAACAAGAGACCCAGTACTTC	CASSLWQQETQYF
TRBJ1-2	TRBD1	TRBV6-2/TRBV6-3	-	TGTGCCAGCAGTTATGGCAGGGGGGTCGGCTACACCTTC	CASSYGRGVGYTF
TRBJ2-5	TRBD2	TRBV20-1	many	TGCAGTGCCGTAGTACGGACTAGCGAGGGAGAGACCCAGTACTTC	CSAVVRTSEGETQYF
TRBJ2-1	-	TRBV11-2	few	TGTGCCAGCAGCTTAGATAGTGACGTACCCTACAATGAGCAGTTCTTC	CASSLDSDVPYNEQFF
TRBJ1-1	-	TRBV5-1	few	TGCGCCAGCAGCTTGGCCGTGGGTGAAGCTTTCTTT	CASSLAVGEAFF
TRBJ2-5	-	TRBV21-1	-	TGTGCCAGGGGGGGGCGAGAGACCCAGTACTTC	CARGGRETQYF
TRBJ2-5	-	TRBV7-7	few	TGTGCCAGCAGCCGCGGGGGCCGTCCCGAGACCCAGTACTTC	CASSRGGRPETQYF
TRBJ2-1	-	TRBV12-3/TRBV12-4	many	TGTGCCAGCAGTTTCAGGGGAAGCAATGAGCAGTTCTTC	CASSFRGSNEQFF
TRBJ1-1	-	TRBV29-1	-	TGCAGCGCCGGGTTTACTGAAGCTTTCTTT	CSAGFTEAFF
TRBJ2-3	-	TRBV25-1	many	TGTGCCAGGCCCCAGGGTCGGGGTGAGGATACGCAGTATTTT	CARPQGRGEDTQYF
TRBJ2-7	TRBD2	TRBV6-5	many	TGTGCCAGCAGTTACTCGAGTCTAGCGGGGACGGGGGAGCAGTACTTC	CASSYSSLAGTGEQYF
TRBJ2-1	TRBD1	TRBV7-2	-	TGTGCCAGCAGCTTCTACAGGGGGCCTTACAATGAGCAGTTCTTC	CASSFYRGPYNEQFF
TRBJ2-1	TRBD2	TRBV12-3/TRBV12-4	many	TGTGCCAGCAGCCCTGGACTAGCGGGGAACAATGAGCAGTTCTTC	CASSPGLAGNNEQFF
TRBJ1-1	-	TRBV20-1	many	TGCAGTGTCCCCCGGGACACACTTGAAGCTTTCTTT	CSVPRDTLEAFF
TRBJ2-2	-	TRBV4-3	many	TGCGCCAGCAGCCAAGATCGGACTTTGGGAGGGGAGCTGTTTTTT	CASSQDRTLGGELFF
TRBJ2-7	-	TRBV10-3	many	TGTGCCATCAGTGGACCCAAGGAGGAGGGGGCCTCCTACGAGCAGTACTTC	CAISGPKEEGASYEQYF
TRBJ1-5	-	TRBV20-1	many	TGCAGTGCTAGCGCTAGGGCGGTTCGGGCCCAGCATTTT	CSASARAVRAQHF
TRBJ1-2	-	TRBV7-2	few	TGTGCCAGCAGCTTAGCGGGAGGACTGAGATATGGCTACACCTTC	CASSLAGGLRYGYTF
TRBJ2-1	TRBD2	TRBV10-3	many	TGTGCCATCAGTGAAATCGGGGGGGAATCCTACAATGAGCAGTTCTTC	CAISEIGGESYNEQFF
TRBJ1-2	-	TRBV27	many	TGTGCCAGCAGGGGTCTATATGGCTACACCTTC	CASRGLYGYTF
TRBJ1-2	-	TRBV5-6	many	TGTGCCAGCAGCTTGGAGCAGGGGTTCCATGGCTACACCTTC	CASSLEQGFHGYTF
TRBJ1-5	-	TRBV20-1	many	TGCAGTGCTAGAGGACAGCGCTCGGGTCAGCCCCAGCATTTT	CSARGQRSGQPQHF
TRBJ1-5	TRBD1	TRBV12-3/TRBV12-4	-	TGTGCCAGCAGCGGACGACAGGGGAGCAATCAGCCCCAGCATTTT	CASSGRQGSNQPQHF
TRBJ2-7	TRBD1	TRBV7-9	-	TGTGCCAGCAGCTTGAGACAGGGGCCCCCCTACGAGCAGTACTTC	CASSLRQGPPYEQYF
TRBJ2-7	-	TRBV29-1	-	TGCAGCGTGACCCCCCTCTCAGCGAACGAGCAGTACTTC	CSVTPLSANEQYF
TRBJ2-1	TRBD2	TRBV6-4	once	TGTGCCAGCAGTAAAATAGCGGGGGGGCCAATAAATGAGCAGTTCTTC	CASSKIAGGPINEQFF
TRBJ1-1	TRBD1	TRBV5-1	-	TGCGCCAGCAGCTTGAGAGGGACAGCGAACACTGAAGCTTTCTTT	CASSLRGTANTEAFF
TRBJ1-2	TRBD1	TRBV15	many	TGTGCCACCAGCCAGGGAAGGGGGCCTAACTATGGCTACACCTTC	CATSQGRGPNYGYTF
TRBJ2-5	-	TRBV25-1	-	TGTGCCAGCAGTTCCACGATAGACAGGCCACAAGAGACCCAGTACTTC	CASSSTIDRPQETQYF
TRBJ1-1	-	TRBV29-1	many	TGCAGCGTTGCCACATCCCCAGGGTACACTGAAGCTTTCTTT	CSVATSPGYTEAFF
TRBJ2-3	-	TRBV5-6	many	TGTGCCAGCAGCTCCCTCGGGTCGGGGACAGATACGCAGTATTTT	CASSSLGSGTDTQYF
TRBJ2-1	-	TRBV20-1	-	TGCAGTGTACCGGGGGTTCCCCCGGGTGAGCAGTTCTTC	CSVPGVPPGEQFF
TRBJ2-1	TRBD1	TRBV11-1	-	TGTGCCAGCAGACAGATACAGGGGCCGTACAATGAGCAGTTCTTC	CASRQIQGPYNEQFF
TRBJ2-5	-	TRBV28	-	TGTGCCAGCAACCTCGTTGGGGGGCCAGAGACCCAGTACTTC	CASNLVGGPETQYF
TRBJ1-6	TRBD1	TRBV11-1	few	TGTGCCAGCAGCCCGAAGTACAGGGACAGTAATTCACCCCTCCACTTT	CASSPKYRDSNSPLHF
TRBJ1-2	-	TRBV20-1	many	TGCAGTGCTGAATCCCCCGGGGCTAGGCATGGCTACACCTTC	CSAESPGARHGYTF
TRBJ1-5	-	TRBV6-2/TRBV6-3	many	TGTGCCAGCAGTAGTATCCGGGGCAATCAGCCCCAGCATTTT	CASSSIRGNQPQHF
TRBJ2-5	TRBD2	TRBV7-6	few	TGTGCCAGCAGCTTAGCGGGAGGGTCGGGAGAGACCCAGTACTTC	CASSLAGGSGETQYF
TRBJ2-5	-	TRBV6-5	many	TGTGCCAGCAGTTACTCAGAGGAAGAGACCCAGTACTTC	CASSYSEEETQYF
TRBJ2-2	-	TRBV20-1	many	TGCAGTGCTAGAGATCAGAGGGCGAGCACCGGGGAGCTGTTTTTT	CSARDQRASTGELFF
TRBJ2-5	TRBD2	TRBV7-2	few	TGTGCCAGCAGCTTCGGACTAGCTCTTCAAGAGACCCAGTACTTC	CASSFGLALQETQYF
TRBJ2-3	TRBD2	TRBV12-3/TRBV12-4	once	TGTGCCAGCAGTTTACTGCTGGGGGGGAGCACACAAGATACGCAGTATTTT	CASSLLLGGSTQDTQYF
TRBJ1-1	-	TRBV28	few	TGTGCCAGCAGTTTAAGCTCTCAGACTGAAGCTTTCTTT	CASSLSSQTEAFF
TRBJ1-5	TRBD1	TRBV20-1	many	TGCAGTGCTAGAGTTGACAGGGGGTCGAATCAGCCCCAGCATTTT	CSARVDRGSNQPQHF
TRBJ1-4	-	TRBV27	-	TGTGCCAGCAGGGGGACGGGAAGAGCGAAACTGTTTTTT	CASRGTGRAKLFF
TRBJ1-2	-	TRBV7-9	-	TGTGCCAGCAGCTTAGACAGGGTCCGGGGAGGCTACACCTTC	CASSLDRVRGGYTF